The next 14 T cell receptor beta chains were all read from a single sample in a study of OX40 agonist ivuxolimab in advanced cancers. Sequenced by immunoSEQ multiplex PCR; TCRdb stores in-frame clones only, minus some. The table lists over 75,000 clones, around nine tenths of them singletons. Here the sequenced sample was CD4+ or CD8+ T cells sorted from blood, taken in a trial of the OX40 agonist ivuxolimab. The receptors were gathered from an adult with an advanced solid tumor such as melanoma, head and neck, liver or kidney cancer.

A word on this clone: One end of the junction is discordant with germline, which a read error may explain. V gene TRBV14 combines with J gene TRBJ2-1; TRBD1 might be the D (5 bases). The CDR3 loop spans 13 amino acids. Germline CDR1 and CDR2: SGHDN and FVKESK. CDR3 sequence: CASRQDSYNEQFF. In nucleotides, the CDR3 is TGTGCCAGCAGACAAGACAGTTACAATGAGCAGTTCTTC. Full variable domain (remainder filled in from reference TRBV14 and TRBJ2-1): EAGVTQFPSHSVIEKGQTVTLRCDPISGHDNLYWYRRVMGKEIKFLLHFVKESKQDESGMPNNRFLAERTGGTYSTLKVQPAELEDSGVYFCASRQDSYNEQFFGPGTRLTVL.

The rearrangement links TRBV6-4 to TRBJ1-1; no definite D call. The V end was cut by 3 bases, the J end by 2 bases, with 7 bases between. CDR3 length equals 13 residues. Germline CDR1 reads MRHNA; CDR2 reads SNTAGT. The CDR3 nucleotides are TGTGCCAGCAGTGAATCGTCTAACACTGAAGCTTTCTTT. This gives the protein CASSESSNTEAFF.

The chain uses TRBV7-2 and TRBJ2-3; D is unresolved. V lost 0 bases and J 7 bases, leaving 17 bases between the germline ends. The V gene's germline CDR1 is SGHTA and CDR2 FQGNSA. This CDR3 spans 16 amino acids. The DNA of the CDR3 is TGTGCCAGCAGCTTAGCCGTCACTATTCCAAGTAATACGCAGTATTTT. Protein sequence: CASSLAVTIPSNTQYF. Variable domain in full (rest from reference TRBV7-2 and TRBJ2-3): GAGVSQSPSNKVTEKGKDVELRCDPISGHTALYWYRQSLGQGLEFLIYFQGNSAPDKSGLPSDRFSAERTGGSVSTLTIQRTQQEDSAVYLCASSLAVTIPSNTQYFGPGTRLTVL.

Here the CDR3 DNA reads TGTGCCAGTAGTGGGGGACAGGGATCCTATGGCTACACCTTC. Its translation is CASSGGQGSYGYTF. The chain carries TRBV19 and TRBJ1-2; 9 bases map to TRBD1. J was trimmed by 4 bases and V by 5 bases; bases with no gene match: 5. CDR3 size: 14 residues. CDR1 and CDR2 from the germline V gene are LNHDA and SQIVND (reference sequence).

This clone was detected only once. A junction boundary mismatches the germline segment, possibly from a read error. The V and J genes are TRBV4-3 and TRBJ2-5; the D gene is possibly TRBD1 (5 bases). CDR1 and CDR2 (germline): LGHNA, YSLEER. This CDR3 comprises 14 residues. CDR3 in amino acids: CASSKERGRETQYF. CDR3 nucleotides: TGCGCCAGCAGCAAAGAAAGGGGCCGGGAGACCCAGTACTTC.

The CDR3 bases are TGTGCCAGCAGTCAGGGACAGGGGGCTAAGCCCCAGCATTTT. Its protein is CASSQGQGAKPQHF. This chain connects TRBV28 to TRBJ1-5, with 12 bases that match TRBD1. The V gene end was trimmed by 5 bases and the J gene end by 8 bases; junction bases not matched to a gene: 4. Germline-derived CDR1 and CDR2 are MDHEN and SYDVKM. This CDR3 is 14 amino acids long.

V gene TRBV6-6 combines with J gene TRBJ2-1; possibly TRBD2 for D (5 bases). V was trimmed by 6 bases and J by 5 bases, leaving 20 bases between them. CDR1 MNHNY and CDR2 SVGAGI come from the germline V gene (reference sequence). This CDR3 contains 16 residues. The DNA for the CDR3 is TGTGCCAGCAGCCCCATAAATCTTCGGGGTGACAATGAGCAGTTCTTC. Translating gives CASSPINLRGDNEQFF.

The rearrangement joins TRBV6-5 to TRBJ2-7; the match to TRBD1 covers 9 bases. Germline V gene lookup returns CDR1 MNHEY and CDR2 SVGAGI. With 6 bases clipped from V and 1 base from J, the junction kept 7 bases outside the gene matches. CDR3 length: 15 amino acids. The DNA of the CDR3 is TGTGCCAGCAGCAACCGGGACAGGGATTCCTACGAGCAGTACTTC. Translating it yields CASSNRDRDSYEQYF.

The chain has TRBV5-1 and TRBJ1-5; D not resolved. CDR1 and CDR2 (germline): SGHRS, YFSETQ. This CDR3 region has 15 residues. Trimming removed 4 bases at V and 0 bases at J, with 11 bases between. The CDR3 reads CASSREGHSNQPQHF. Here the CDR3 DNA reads TGCGCCAGCAGCCGAGAGGGTCATAGCAATCAGCCCCAGCATTTT.

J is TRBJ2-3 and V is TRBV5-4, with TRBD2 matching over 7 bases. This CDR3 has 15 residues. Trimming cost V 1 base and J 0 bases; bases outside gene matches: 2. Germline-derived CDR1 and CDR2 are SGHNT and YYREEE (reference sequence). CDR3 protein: CASSLSSGSTDTQYF. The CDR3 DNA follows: TGTGCCAGCAGCTTGTCTAGCGGTAGCACAGATACGCAGTATTTT.

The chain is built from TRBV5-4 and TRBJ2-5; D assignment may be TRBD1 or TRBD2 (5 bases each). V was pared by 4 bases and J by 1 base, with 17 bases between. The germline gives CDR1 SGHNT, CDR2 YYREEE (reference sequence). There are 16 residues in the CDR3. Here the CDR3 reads CASSLTGTAVQETQYF. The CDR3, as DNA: TGTGCCAGCAGCCTGACCGGGACGGCTGTCCAAGAGACCCAGTACTTC.

The CDR3 coding sequence is TGTGCCAGCAGCTCACCTGGGGGGATTGAGCAGTTCTTC. Translation gives CASSSPGGIEQFF. The chain has TRBV5-4 and TRBJ2-1; D perhaps matches TRBD2 (6 bases). Deletions cut 3 bases from V and 9 bases from J, with 13 bases between. The CDR3 sequence is 13 residues long. The germline gives CDR1 SGHNT, CDR2 YYREEE (reference sequence).

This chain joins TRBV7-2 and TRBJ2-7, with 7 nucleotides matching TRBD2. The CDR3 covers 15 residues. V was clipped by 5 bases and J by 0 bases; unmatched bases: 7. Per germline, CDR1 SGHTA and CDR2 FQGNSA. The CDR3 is CASSRAGTFSYEQYF. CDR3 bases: TGTGCCAGCAGCCGAGCGGGGACTTTCTCCTACGAGCAGTACTTC.

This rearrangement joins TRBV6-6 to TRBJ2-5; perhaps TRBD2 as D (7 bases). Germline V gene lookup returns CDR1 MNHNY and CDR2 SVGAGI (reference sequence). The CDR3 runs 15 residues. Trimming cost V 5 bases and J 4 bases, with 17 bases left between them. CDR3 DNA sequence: TGTGCCAGCAGTCTCCAACAGGGCGGGGGAGAGACCCAGTACTTC. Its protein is CASSLQQGGGETQYF.